The 9 T cell receptor beta chains below were found in one sample sequenced in a study of siplizumab effects on memory and regulatory T cells (dated by TCRdb to between 2019 and 2020). The method was the immunoSEQ multiplex PCR assay. Entries here come from immuneACCESS through TCRdb and include only in-frame sequences with V and J called. Some clones fail to appear in such tables; in the studies checked, an unresolved V gene covers under half of the shortfall, and the cause of the remainder is unknown. This sample lists around 100,000 clones; about nine tenths were detected once. Of the sample, approximately 0.15% falls within the top ten clones. Sequencing input: CD4+ T cells sorted from blood. These receptors were taken from a human donor in good health.

This chain joins TRBV28 and TRBJ2-7; 7 bases fit TRBD1. Germline assignment: CDR1 MDHEN and CDR2 SYDVKM. This CDR3 region has 13 residues. V lost 2 bases, J lost 2 bases, and 0 bases stayed unmatched. Here the CDR3 reads CASSLQGAYEQYF. The CDR3 bases are TGTGCCAGCAGTTTACAGGGGGCCTACGAGCAGTACTTC.

This rearrangement joins TRBV7-2 to TRBJ2-7, with unresolved D. The ends were cut back, 5 bases at V and 2 bases at J, with 4 bases in the middle. CDR1 SGHTA and CDR2 FQGNSA come from the germline V gene. This CDR3 is 11 amino acids long. Here the CDR3 reads CASSETYEQYF. The CDR3 DNA reads TGTGCCAGCAGCGAGACCTACGAGCAGTACTTC.

The chain is built from TRBV27 and TRBJ1-2, with 10 bases lining up with TRBD1. CDR1 is MNHEY and CDR2 is SMNVEV in the germline V gene (reference sequence). This CDR3 has 17 residues. The V segment lost 3 bases and the J segment 4 bases; nucleotides outside the gene matches: 11. The CDR3 bases are TGTGCCAGCAGTTTTAAGACGGGACAGGGGCCGATCTATGGCTACACCTTC. The encoded protein is CASSFKTGQGPIYGYTF.

The table lists this clone with a count of one. The chain recombines TRBV5-1 with TRBJ1-3; D not resolved. V was pared by 4 bases and J by 4 bases, with 9 bases between. There are 13 residues in the CDR3. Looked up from germline, CDR1 is SGHRS and CDR2 is YFSETQ. Here the CDR3 DNA reads TGCGCCAGCAGCCAAGTAGGGGGAAACACCATATATTTT. Its translation is CASSQVGGNTIYF.

This clone was seen only once. This chain uses TRBV11-1 with TRBJ2-3; D unresolved. Looked up from germline, CDR1 is SGHAT and CDR2 is FQDESV (reference sequence). Trimming shortened V by 4 bases and J by 2 bases, and 16 bases separated the two germline ends. The CDR3 consists of 16 residues. The CDR3 DNA reads as TGTGCCAGCAGCTCCTCGGGCTTACCTTCCACAGATACGCAGTATTTT. As protein: CASSSSGLPSTDTQYF.

The chain links TRBV5-1 to TRBJ1-2, with TRBD1 matching 9 bases. From germline, CDR1 is SGHRS and CDR2 YFSETQ. The CDR3 covers 14 residues. The V gene end was trimmed by 4 bases and the J gene end by 4 bases; junction bases not matched to a gene: 5. This CDR3 reads CASSQLQGAYGYTF. The CDR3 DNA follows: TGCGCCAGCAGCCAACTACAGGGGGCCTATGGCTACACCTTC. The full variable domain, with the rest looked up from reference TRBV5-1 and TRBJ1-2, is KAGVTQTPRYLIKTRGQQVTLSCSPISGHRSVSWYQQTPGQGLQFLFEYFSETQRNKGNFPGRFSGRQFSNSRSEMNVSTLELGDSALYLCASSQLQGAYGYTFGSGTRLTVV.

The V and J genes are TRBV28 and TRBJ1-2, with 8 nucleotides matching TRBD1. Germline CDR1 and CDR2: MDHEN and SYDVKM. The CDR3 is made up of 11 amino acids. Trimming took 4 bases from V and 13 from J; bases not matched to a gene: 5. CDR3 sequence (DNA): TGTGCCAGCAGTTCGAAGACAGGGGCCACCTTC. Its protein product is CASSSKTGATF.

This chain uses TRBV11-1 with TRBJ2-7, with D perhaps matching TRBD2 (5 bases). The germline V gene encodes CDR1 SGHAT and CDR2 FQDESV (reference sequence). The CDR3 is 15 amino acids. The V end lost 3 bases, the J end lost 0 bases, and 12 bases lay between the germline ends. The CDR3 loop reads CASSFVGGTSYEQYF. CDR3 DNA sequence: TGTGCCAGCAGCTTCGTCGGAGGAACCTCCTACGAGCAGTACTTC. The full variable domain, completed using reference TRBV11-1 and TRBJ2-7, is EAEVAQSPRYKITEKSQAVAFWCDPISGHATLYWYRQILGQGPELLVQFQDESVVDDSQLPKDRFSAERLKGVDSTLKIQPAELGDSAMYLCASSFVGGTSYEQYFGPGTRLTVT.

J is TRBJ2-7 and V is TRBV7-2; D is uncertain. Trimming took off 2 bases at V and 0 bases at J, with 11 bases between the two ends. CDR1 and CDR2 (germline): SGHTA, FQGNSA. The CDR3 runs to 15 residues. The CDR3 is CASSLTVGSSYEQYF. As DNA, the CDR3 is TGTGCCAGCAGCTTAACGGTCGGAAGCTCCTACGAGCAGTACTTC.